This T cell receptor (beta chain) was sequenced in a study of T cells in Graves' hyperthyroidism and ophthalmopathy. The V segment lost 0 bases and the J segment 7 bases; nucleotides outside the gene matches: 14. Germline loops: CDR1 GTSNPN, CDR2 SVGIG (reference sequence). The CDR3 spans 16 residues. Amplification targeted TCR beta CDR3 regions from RNA transcripts. The study used the HTBI primer set for a first-round RT-PCR of the TCR CDR3. TCRdb processed the multiplex PCR reads anew with MiXCR; each CDR3 protein has one entry. The sample records some 270,000 distinct CDR3 sequences, about an eighth being singletons. In its sample, this clonotype was seen many times.

Sample: blood. V and J are TRBV30 and TRBJ2-7; the match to TRBD1 covers 8 bases. The receptor's source is a woman aged 30 to 39 with Graves' hyperthyroidism that later progressed to Graves' ophthalmopathy. The CDR3 loop is CAWSVRWLQGAGEQYF. CDR3 DNA: TGTGCCTGGAGTGTAAGGTGGTTGCAGGGGGCTGGGGAGCAGTACTTC.